Each of the 5 T cell receptor beta chains below was sequenced from the same sample in a study of blood T cell repertoires in COVID-19. This table comes from immunoSEQ multiplex PCR, and its TCRdb copy is limited to in-frame clones, with some not included. The sample has hundreds of thousands of clones; around nine tenths are singletons. The specimen sequenced was PBMCs or T cells enriched from blood (not recorded which). Receptor source: a woman in her 50s who had recovered from COVID-19.

On this clone itself: One junction end does not reproduce the germline sequence, and a read error may be involved. This chain connects TRBV27 to TRBJ1-6, with unresolved D. CDR1 and CDR2 (germline): MNHEY, SMNVEV (reference sequence). CDR3 length: 14 amino acids. The CDR3 here is CASSFEGIGSPFHF. The CDR3 region has the DNA TGTGCCAGCAGTTTTGAGGGAATCGGTTCACCCTTCCACTTT.

The genes are TRBV27 and TRBJ2-3; D gene ambiguous. CDR1 is MNHEY, CDR2 SMNVEV, per germline (reference sequence). CDR3 size: 13 residues. Deletions cut 2 bases from V and 0 bases from J, with 3 bases between. The CDR3 nucleotides read TGTGCCAGCAGTTTACTTAGCACAGATACGCAGTATTTT. Translating gives CASSLLSTDTQYF.

This chain uses TRBV7-8 with TRBJ1-2; D is possibly TRBD1 (5 bases). The germline CDR1 and CDR2 sequences are SGHVS and FQNEAQ. V lost 5 bases and J lost 0, with 13 bases in between. The CDR3 covers 15 residues. The CDR3 loop reads CASSTYRRANYGYTF. DNA of the CDR3: TGTGCCAGCAGCACATACAGGAGAGCTAACTATGGCTACACCTTC.

The chain carries TRBV30 and TRBJ1-1; D may be TRBD1 (6 bases). The V end was cut by 4 bases, the J end by 1 base, with 10 bases between. Germline CDR1 is GTSNPN and CDR2 is SVGIG (reference sequence). The CDR3 totals 13 residues. The CDR3 spells CAWKEQGNTEAFF. DNA for the CDR3: TGTGCCTGGAAAGAACAGGGGAACACTGAAGCTTTCTTT.

This clone was counted a single time. The chain links TRBV19 to TRBJ2-7, with TRBD1 matching over 10 bases. J lost 2 bases, V lost 3 bases, and 4 bases had no gene match. Germline lookup yields CDR1 LNHDA and CDR2 SQIVND (reference sequence). CDR3 length: 15 residues. The CDR3 coding sequence is TGTGCCAGTAGTATTTTGACAGGGGGCCCCTACGAGCAGTACTTC. Encoded protein: CASSILTGGPYEQYF.